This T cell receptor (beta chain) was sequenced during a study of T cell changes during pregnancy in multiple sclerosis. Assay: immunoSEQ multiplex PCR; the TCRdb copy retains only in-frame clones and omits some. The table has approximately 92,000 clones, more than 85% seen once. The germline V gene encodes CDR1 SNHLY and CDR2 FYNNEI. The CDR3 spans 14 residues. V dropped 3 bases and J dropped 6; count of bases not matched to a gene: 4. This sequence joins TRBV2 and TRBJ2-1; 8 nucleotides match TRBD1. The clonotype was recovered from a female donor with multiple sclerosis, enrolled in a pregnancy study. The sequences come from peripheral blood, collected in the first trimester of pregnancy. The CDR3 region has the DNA TGTGCCAGCAGTGACCCCGACAGGGGCAATGAGCAGTTCTTC. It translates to CASSDPDRGNEQFF.